The 3 T cell receptor beta chains listed next were all sequenced from one sample in a study of blood T cell repertoires in COVID-19. The method was immunoSEQ multiplex PCR; TCRdb's version includes in-frame clones alone and lacks a portion of them. In the table there are fewer than 150,000 clones, around 86% of which are singletons. Material: peripheral blood. Source of these receptors: a woman at least 80 years old with acute or convalescent COVID-19.

J is TRBJ2-3 and V is TRBV11-2; TRBD1 aligns across 9 bases. CDR1 is SGHAT and CDR2 is FQNNGV in the germline V gene. CDR3 length equals 16 residues. V was pared by 4 bases and J by 3 bases, with 8 bases of the junction left unmatched. In DNA form, the CDR3 reads TGTGCCAGCAGCTACGTACAGGGGGCGTCGACAGATACGCAGTATTTT. The encoded protein is CASSYVQGASTDTQYF.

V is TRBV5-1 and J is TRBJ2-1, with TRBD2 as a possible D gene (6 bases). With 1 base removed from V and 7 bases from J, the gap between germline ends came to 12 bases. Germline V CDR1 and CDR2: SGHRS, YFSETQ. This CDR3 region has 14 residues. The CDR3 loop is CASSLFLGGNEQFF. In nucleotides, the CDR3 is TGCGCCAGCAGCTTGTTCCTTGGGGGGAATGAGCAGTTCTTC.

The rearrangement links TRBV3-1 (or the pseudogene TRBV3-2) to TRBJ1-5; 9 bases line up with TRBD1. The junction had 0 bases not matched to a gene; V was cut back by 1 base and J by 5 bases. Germline CDR1 LGHDT, CDR2 YNNKEL (reference sequence). This CDR3 contains 14 residues. The CDR3 reads CASSQGQGDQPQHF. The CDR3 DNA is TGTGCCAGCAGCCAAGGACAGGGGGATCAGCCCCAGCATTTT.